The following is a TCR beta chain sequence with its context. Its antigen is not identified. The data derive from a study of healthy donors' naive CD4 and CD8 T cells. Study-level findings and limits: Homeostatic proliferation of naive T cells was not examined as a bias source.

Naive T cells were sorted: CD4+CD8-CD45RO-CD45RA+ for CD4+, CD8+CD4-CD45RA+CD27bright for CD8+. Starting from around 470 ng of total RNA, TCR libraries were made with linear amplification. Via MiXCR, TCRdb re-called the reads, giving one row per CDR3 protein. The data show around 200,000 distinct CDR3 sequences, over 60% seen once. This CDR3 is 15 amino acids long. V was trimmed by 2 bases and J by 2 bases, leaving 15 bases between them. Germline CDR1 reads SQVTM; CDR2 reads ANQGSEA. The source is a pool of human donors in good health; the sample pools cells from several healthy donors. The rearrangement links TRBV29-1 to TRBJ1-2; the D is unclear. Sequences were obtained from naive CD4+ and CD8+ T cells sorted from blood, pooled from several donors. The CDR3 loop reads CSVEFRDHGNYGYTF. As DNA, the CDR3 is TGCAGCGTTGAATTCAGAGACCACGGGAACTATGGCTACACCTTC.